This T cell receptor (beta chain) was found in a study of neurological immune-mediated disorders. Whole-study findings and limits: One related-CDR3 cluster, identified by phylogenetic grouping, held the repertoires of 18 of 34 multiple sclerosis patients and was a possible signature.

In each sequencing run, over 170 million TCR-beta sequences were generated from 15-18 subjects. TCRdb reanalysed the 5' RACE reads using MiXCR and keeps one entry per CDR3 protein. The sample lists around 70,000 distinct CDR3 sequences; 4.8% were seen once. Trimming cost V 4 bases and J 3 bases, with 7 bases left between them. Germline-derived CDR1 and CDR2 are ENHRY and SYGVKD. CDR3 length equals 12 residues. This clonotype showed up many times. The antigen is undetermined. V is TRBV10-3 and J is TRBJ2-7; D gene uncertain. The sequencing input was PBMCs. This sequence originates from a woman aged 65 to 85 with multiple sclerosis. This CDR3 is CAISASVYEQYF. The CDR3 DNA sequence: TGTGCCATCAGTGCTTCGGTCTACGAGCAGTACTTC.